The clone carrying this T cell receptor beta chain was detected only a few times. Its target is unknown. After 5'RACE with constant-segment primers, TCR alpha and TCR beta cDNA libraries carrying sample barcodes and UMIs were obtained. TCRdb reanalysed the 5' RACE reads using MiXCR and keeps one entry per CDR3 protein. The sample records 450,000 or so distinct CDR3 sequences, 15% to 25% being singletons. This specimen belongs to a study of T-cell memory formation after mild COVID-19. The CDR3 is 15 amino acids. Per the germline V gene, CDR1 is SGDLS and CDR2 is YYNGEE. The V end was cut by 0 bases, the J end by 2 bases, with 8 bases between. Study findings and constraints: Contracting CD4+ clones sat mainly in CM and EM; CD8+ in EMRA. Clones from the second wave (peaking day 37) had unconfirmed SARS-CoV-2 specificity. Certain responding clones were present in pre-infection memory, suggesting participation of cross-reactive memory.

Sequences were obtained from PBMCs or a T cell subset sorted from them (not recorded which). J is TRBJ2-2 and V is TRBV9; D not certain. The TCR comes from an adult woman who had mild COVID-19 (a few samples of this study predate the infection). Cell type and time point are not known. The CDR3 reads CASSVGRLNTGELFF. CDR3 nucleotides: TGTGCCAGCAGCGTAGGTCGGCTAAACACCGGGGAGCTGTTTTTT.